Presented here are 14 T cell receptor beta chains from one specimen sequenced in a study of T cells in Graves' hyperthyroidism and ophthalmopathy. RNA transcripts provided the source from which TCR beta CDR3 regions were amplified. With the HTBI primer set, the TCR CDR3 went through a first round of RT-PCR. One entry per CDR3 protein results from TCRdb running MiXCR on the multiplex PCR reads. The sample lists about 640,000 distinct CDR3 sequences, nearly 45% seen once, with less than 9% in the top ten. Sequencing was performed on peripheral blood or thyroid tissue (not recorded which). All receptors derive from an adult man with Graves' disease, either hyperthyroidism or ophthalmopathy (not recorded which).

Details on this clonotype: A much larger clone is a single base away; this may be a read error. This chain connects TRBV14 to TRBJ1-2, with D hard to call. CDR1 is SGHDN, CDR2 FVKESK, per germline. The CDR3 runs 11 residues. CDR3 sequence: CVSSPQGGYTF. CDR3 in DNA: TGTGTCAGCAGCCCCCAAGGGGGCTACACCTTC.

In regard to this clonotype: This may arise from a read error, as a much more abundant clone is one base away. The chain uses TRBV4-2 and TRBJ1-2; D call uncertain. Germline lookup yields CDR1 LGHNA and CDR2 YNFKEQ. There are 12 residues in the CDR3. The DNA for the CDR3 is TGTGCCAACAGCCGGGCCCTCTATGGCTACACCTTC. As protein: CANSRALYGYTF.

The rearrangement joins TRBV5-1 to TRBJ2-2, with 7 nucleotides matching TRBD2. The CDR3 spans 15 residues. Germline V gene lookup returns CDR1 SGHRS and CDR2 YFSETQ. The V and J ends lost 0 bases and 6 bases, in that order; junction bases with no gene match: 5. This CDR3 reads CASSLERDSSGELFF. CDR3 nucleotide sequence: TGCGCCAGCAGCTTGGAGCGGGATAGCTCCGGGGAGCTGTTTTTT.

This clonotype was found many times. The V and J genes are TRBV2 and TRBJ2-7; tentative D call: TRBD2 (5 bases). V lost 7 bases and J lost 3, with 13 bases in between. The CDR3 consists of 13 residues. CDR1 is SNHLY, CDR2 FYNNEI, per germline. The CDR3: CASNPAVIYEQYF. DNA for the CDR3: TGTGCCAGCAATCCAGCGGTAATCTACGAGCAGTACTTC.

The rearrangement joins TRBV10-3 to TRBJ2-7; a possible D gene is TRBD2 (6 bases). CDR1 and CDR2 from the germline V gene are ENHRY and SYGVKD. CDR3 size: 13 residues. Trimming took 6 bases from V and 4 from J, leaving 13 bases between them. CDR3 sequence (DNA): TGTGCCATCAGATCCGGGAGCGAATACGAGCAGTACTTC. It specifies CAIRSGSEYEQYF.

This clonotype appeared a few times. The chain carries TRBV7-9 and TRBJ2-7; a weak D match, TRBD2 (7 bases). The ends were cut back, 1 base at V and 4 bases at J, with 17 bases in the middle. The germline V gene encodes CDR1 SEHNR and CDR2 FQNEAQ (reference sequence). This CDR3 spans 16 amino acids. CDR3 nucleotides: TGTGCCAGCAGCTTAGAGATCGCGGGGGCGACTTACGAGCAGTACTTC. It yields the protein CASSLEIAGATYEQYF.

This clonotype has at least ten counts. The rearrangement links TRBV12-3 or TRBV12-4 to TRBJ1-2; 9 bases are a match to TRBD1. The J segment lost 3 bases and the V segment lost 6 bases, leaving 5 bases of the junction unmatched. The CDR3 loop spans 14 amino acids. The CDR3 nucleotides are TGTGCCAGCAGAGGGACAGGGAGAGACTATGGCTACACCTTC. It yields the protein CASRGTGRDYGYTF.

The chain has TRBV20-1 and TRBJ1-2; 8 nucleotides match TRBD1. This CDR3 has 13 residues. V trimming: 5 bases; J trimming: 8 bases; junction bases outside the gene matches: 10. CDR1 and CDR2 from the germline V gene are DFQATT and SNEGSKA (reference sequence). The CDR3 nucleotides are TGCAGTGCTCAACCGCCAGGGGGCGAAGGCTACACCTTC. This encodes CSAQPPGGEGYTF.

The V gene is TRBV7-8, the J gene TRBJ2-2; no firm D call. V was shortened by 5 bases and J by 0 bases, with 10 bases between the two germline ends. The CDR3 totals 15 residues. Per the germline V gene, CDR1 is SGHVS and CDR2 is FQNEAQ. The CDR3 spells CASSVGATNTGELFF. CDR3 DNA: TGTGCCAGCAGCGTAGGAGCCACGAACACCGGGGAGCTGTTTTTT.

The CDR3 spells CASSPRTGTGGSEQYF. CDR3 nucleotide sequence: TGTGCCAGCAGCCCGCGTACCGGGACAGGGGGAAGCGAGCAGTACTTC. This chain joins TRBV7-2 and TRBJ2-7; 11 bases are a match to TRBD1. Germline CDR1 SGHTA, CDR2 FQGNSA. V trimming: 5 bases; J trimming: 6 bases; junction bases outside the gene matches: 12. This CDR3 is 16 amino acids long. Combining the CDR3 with reference TRBV7-2 and TRBJ2-7 gives the whole variable domain GAGVSQSPSNKVTEKGKDVELRCDPISGHTALYWYRQSLGQGLEFLIYFQGNSAPDKSGLPSDRFSAERTGGSVSTLTIQRTQQEDSAVYLCASSPRTGTGGSEQYFGPGTRLTVT.

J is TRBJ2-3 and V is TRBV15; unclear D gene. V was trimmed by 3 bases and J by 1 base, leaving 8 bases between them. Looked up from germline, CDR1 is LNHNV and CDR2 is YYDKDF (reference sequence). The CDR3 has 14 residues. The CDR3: CATSRNGRTDTQYF. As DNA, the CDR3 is TGTGCCACCAGCAGGAATGGGCGCACAGATACGCAGTATTTT.

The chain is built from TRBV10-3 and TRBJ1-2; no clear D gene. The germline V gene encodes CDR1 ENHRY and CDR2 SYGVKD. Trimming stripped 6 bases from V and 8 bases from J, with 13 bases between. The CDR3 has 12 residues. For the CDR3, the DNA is TGTGCCATCAGGGGAGGAGTAGAGGGCTACACCTTC. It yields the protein CAIRGGVEGYTF.

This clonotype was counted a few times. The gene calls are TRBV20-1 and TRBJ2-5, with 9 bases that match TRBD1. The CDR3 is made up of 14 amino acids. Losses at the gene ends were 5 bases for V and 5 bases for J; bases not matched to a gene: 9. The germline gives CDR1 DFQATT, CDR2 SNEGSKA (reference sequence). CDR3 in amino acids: CSAEPGQGTETQYF. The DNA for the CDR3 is TGCAGTGCTGAACCGGGACAGGGAACGGAGACCCAGTACTTC.

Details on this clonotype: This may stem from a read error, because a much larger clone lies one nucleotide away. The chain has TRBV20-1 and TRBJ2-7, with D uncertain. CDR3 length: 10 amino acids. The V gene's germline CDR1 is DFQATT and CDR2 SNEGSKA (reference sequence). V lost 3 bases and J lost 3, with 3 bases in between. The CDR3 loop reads CSASHYEQYF. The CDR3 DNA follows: TGCAGTGCTAGCCACTACGAGCAGTACTTC.